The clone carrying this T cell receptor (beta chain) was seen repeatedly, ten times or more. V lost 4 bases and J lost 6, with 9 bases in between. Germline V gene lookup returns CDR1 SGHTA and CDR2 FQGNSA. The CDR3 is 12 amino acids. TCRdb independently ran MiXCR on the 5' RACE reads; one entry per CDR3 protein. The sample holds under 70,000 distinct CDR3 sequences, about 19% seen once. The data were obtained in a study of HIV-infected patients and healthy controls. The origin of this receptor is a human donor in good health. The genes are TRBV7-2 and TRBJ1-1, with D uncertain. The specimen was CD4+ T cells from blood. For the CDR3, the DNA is TGTGCCAGCAGCTCCTACCCAGCTGAAGCTTTCTTT. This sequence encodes CASSSYPAEAFF.